The entry below gives a single T cell receptor beta chain sequence along with its context. The antigen is unknown. The CDR3 is made up of 13 amino acids. Germline CDR1 reads SGDLS; CDR2 reads YYNGEE. V shed 3 bases and J shed 5 bases, with 9 bases lying between them. The study ran its PCR with 60 Vbeta and 13 Jbeta primers. Profiled with immunoSEQ multiplex PCR; TCRdb holds only in-frame clones, not every one. The repertoire holds some 150,000 clones, with about 76% as singletons. This specimen belongs to a study of cytomegalovirus exposure and HLA in healthy donors. Overall study results and limits: Looking again later, the authors saw that most CMV-associated TCR beta chains seemed HLA-restricted. It was only CMV serostatus that was available as immune exposure information. Presence/absence analyses rested on an assumption that sequencing depth was roughly uniform across donors.

The V and J genes are TRBV9 and TRBJ2-1, with D tentatively TRBD1 (6 bases). Material for sequencing was PBMCs. The sequence came from a human donor in good health. CDR3 region: CASSARQDNEQFF. CDR3 in DNA: TGTGCCAGCAGCGCCCGACAGGACAATGAGCAGTTCTTC.